The 4 T cell receptor beta chains below all came from one sample that was sequenced in a study of shared clonotypes between healthy human individuals. Assay used: immunoSEQ multiplex PCR; TCRdb lists only in-frame clones, some missing. The sample includes approximately 2,000,000 clones, about 90% of them seen just once. Sequenced sample: naive CD4+ T cells from PBMCs. Documented subset: CD45RA+ positively selected. All receptors come from a man between 18 and 29 years old in good health. Some clones in this sample may be carry-over from other donors' samples.

V usage is TRBV27 and J usage is TRBJ2-3; the D gene could be TRBD1 or TRBD2 (5 bases each). Germline V lookup: CDR1 MNHEY, CDR2 SMNVEV (reference sequence). Trimming pared 8 bases from V and 2 bases from J, leaving 14 bases between. The CDR3 extends over 14 amino acids. The CDR3 loop is CASASGTYTDTQYF. DNA for the CDR3: TGTGCCAGCGCCTCCGGGACCTACACAGATACGCAGTATTTT.

V gene TRBV2 combines with J gene TRBJ2-7; no clear D gene. V was shortened by 9 bases and J by 2 bases, with 8 bases between the two germline ends. The CDR3 loop spans 11 amino acids. Germline V gives CDR1 SNHLY, CDR2 FYNNEI. The CDR3 sequence is CARGSAYEQYF. In DNA, the CDR3 is TGTGCCAGGGGGTCGGCCTACGAGCAGTACTTC.

The chain combines TRBV7-2 with TRBJ1-2, with 10 bases lining up with TRBD1. CDR3 length: 15 residues. With 3 bases clipped from V and 5 bases from J, the junction kept 6 bases outside the gene matches. CDR1 and CDR2 from the germline V gene are SGHTA and FQGNSA. In DNA form, the CDR3 reads TGTGCCAGCAGCTTTTACGACAGGGGGCTTTATGGCTACACCTTC. It codes for CASSFYDRGLYGYTF.

V is TRBV27 and J is TRBJ2-7, with 10 bases identical to TRBD2. With V trimmed by 6 bases and J by 0 bases, 2 bases remained unmatched. The CDR3 is made up of 14 amino acids. Germline V lookup: CDR1 MNHEY, CDR2 SMNVEV (reference sequence). In nucleotides, the CDR3 is TGTGCCAGCAGCTGGACTAGCGGCTCCTACGAGCAGTACTTC. Amino acids: CASSWTSGSYEQYF.